A selection of T cell receptor beta chains follows, all from one sample in a study of blood T cell repertoires in COVID-19. Repertoires were generated with immunoSEQ multiplex PCR, while TCRdb's copy carries only in-frame clones and drops some. Found here are roughly 130,000 clones, about 89% of them singletons; the top ten hold 3% to 4%. Material: peripheral blood. Every receptor here comes from a woman in her sixties with acute or convalescent COVID-19. Each CDR3 is given with its conserved first and last residue. The D gene is left open where the match is weak. Size tells how often a clone was seen (once, few, many) or the class of an expanded clone, and some rows leave it out.

clone_size	v_call	d_call	j_call	cdr3_aa	cdr3_nt
-	TRBV12-3/TRBV12-4	TRBD1	TRBJ2-1	CASSATTGPQFF	TGTGCCAGCAGTGCCACGACAGGGCCCCAGTTCTTC
-	TRBV7-9	TRBD1	TRBJ2-1	CASSLGQGGNEQFF	TGTGCCAGCAGCTTAGGACAGGGTGGCAATGAGCAGTTCTTC
-	TRBV28	-	TRBJ2-2	CASSSETGRKRANTGELFF	TGTGCCAGCAGTTCCGAGACAGGGAGGAAGAGGGCGAACACCGGGGAGCTGTTTTTT
-	TRBV19	-	TRBJ1-1	CASSILDSEAFF	TGTGCCAGTAGTATCCTAGACAGTGAAGCTTTCTTT
few	TRBV10-2	-	TRBJ1-2	CASSEDRNYGYTF	TGCGCCAGCAGTGAGGACAGAAACTATGGCTACACCTTC
once	TRBV6-5	-	TRBJ2-5	CASAQDQETQYF	TGTGCCAGCGCTCAGGACCAAGAGACCCAGTACTTC
-	TRBV7-3	-	TRBJ1-1	CASSSTGTPNTEAFF	TGTGCCAGCAGCTCCACCGGGACTCCGAACACTGAAGCTTTCTTT
-	TRBV11-2	TRBD1	TRBJ1-6	CASSRTGNDSPLHF	TGTGCCAGCAGCCGGACAGGGAACGATTCACCCCTCCACTTT
-	TRBV10-1	-	TRBJ1-1	CASGTGSSAEAFF	TGCGCCAGCGGAACAGGGTCGTCTGCTGAAGCTTTCTTT
-	TRBV19	-	TRBJ1-2	CASSLQGLLYGYTF	TGTGCCAGTAGTCTTCAGGGACTGCTCTATGGCTACACCTTC
-	TRBV11-1	TRBD1	TRBJ2-5	CASSLRDRVFQETQYF	TGTGCCAGCAGCCTACGGGACAGGGTATTTCAAGAGACCCAGTACTTC
-	TRBV9	TRBD2	TRBJ2-5	CASSPGGGETQYF	TGTGCCAGCAGCCCGGGAGGAGGGGAGACCCAGTACTTC
once	TRBV2	-	TRBJ1-1	CASRPGPRTEAFF	TGTGCCAGCAGACCTGGGCCCCGTACTGAAGCTTTCTTT
once	TRBV27	TRBD1	TRBJ2-7	CASNPRQGGEQYF	TGTGCCAGCAACCCTAGACAGGGGGGCGAGCAGTACTTC
-	TRBV28	TRBD1	TRBJ1-5	CASSAGTGGAFGAQPQHF	TGTGCCAGCAGTGCCGGGACAGGGGGCGCGTTTGGGGCTCAGCCCCAGCATTTT
-	TRBV7-2	TRBD2	TRBJ2-5	CASSLSGLAGEETQYF	TGTGCCAGCAGCCTGTCTGGGCTAGCGGGAGAAGAGACCCAGTACTTC
-	TRBV6-5	-	TRBJ1-3	CASNSGGNTIYF	TGTGCCAGCAATTCGGGGGGAAACACCATATATTTT
-	TRBV19	TRBD1	TRBJ1-5	CASRDRGQPNQPQHF	TGTGCCAGTAGGGACAGGGGGCAGCCAAATCAGCCCCAGCATTTT
once	TRBV24-1	-	TRBJ1-5	CATSDDGGSNQPQHF	TGTGCCACCAGTGATGACGGGGGTAGCAATCAGCCCCAGCATTTT
-	TRBV7-2	-	TRBJ2-1	CASSLVGGSSYNEQFF	TGTGCCAGCAGCTTAGTGGGAGGTAGCTCCTACAATGAGCAGTTCTTC
-	TRBV28	TRBD2	TRBJ2-2	CASSFLAGGRDTGELFF	TGTGCCAGCAGTTTTCTAGCGGGAGGGAGGGACACCGGGGAGCTGTTTTTT
-	TRBV24-1	-	TRBJ2-1	CATSTGNSYNEQFF	TGTGCCACCAGTACGGGGAATTCCTACAATGAGCAGTTCTTC
-	TRBV5-4	-	TRBJ2-7	CASSLQGTEQYF	TGTGCCAGCAGCCTACAGGGTACCGAGCAGTACTTC
-	TRBV27	TRBD2	TRBJ2-1	CASSRLAGVNEQFF	TGTGCCAGCAGCAGACTAGCGGGAGTCAATGAGCAGTTCTTC
-	TRBV5-1	TRBD2	TRBJ2-1	CASSMLAGMSYNEQFF	TGCGCCAGCAGCATGCTAGCGGGAATGTCCTACAATGAGCAGTTCTTC
-	TRBV5-1	-	TRBJ1-2	CASSVLEGSVGGYTF	TGCGCCAGCAGCGTATTGGAAGGGAGCGTGGGTGGCTACACCTTC
-	TRBV19	TRBD1	TRBJ1-4	CASSTQRDRGGNEKLFF	TGTGCCAGTAGTACCCAGCGGGACAGGGGCGGTAATGAAAAACTGTTTTTT
-	TRBV2	-	TRBJ1-1	CASSDPQIEAFF	TGTGCCAGCAGTGATCCCCAAATTGAAGCTTTCTTT
-	TRBV29-1	-	TRBJ2-1	CSGYRSSYNEQFF	TGCAGCGGTTACAGGAGCTCCTACAATGAGCAGTTCTTC
-	TRBV6-5	-	TRBJ1-4	CASSYSVGLHNEKLFF	TGTGCCAGCAGTTACTCAGTTGGACTACATAATGAAAAACTGTTTTTT
-	TRBV28	TRBD1	TRBJ1-6	CATHEIDRENSPLHF	TGTGCCACCCATGAAATAGACAGGGAAAATTCACCCCTCCACTTT
-	TRBV28	-	TRBJ2-1	CASYAGLSSTSYNEQFF	TGTGCCAGCTATGCCGGACTGAGTTCTACCTCCTACAATGAGCAGTTCTTC
-	TRBV19	TRBD1	TRBJ1-5	CASSGEQGARAQPQHF	TGTGCCAGTAGTGGGGAACAGGGGGCGAGGGCGCAACCCCAGCATTTT
few	TRBV11-2	-	TRBJ1-2	CASSLAFQGAYLYGYTF	TGTGCCAGCAGCTTAGCTTTCCAGGGTGCCTACTTATATGGCTACACCTTC
-	TRBV7-3	-	TRBJ2-1	CASSLNAGRPYNEQFF	TGTGCCAGCAGCTTAAATGCTGGCCGCCCCTACAATGAGCAGTTCTTC
-	TRBV19	TRBD2	TRBJ2-5	CASSGLAGVGYQETQYF	TGTGCCAGTTCCGGACTAGCGGGAGTGGGATACCAAGAGACCCAGTACTTC
-	TRBV6-5	-	TRBJ1-2	CASSREPGLYGYTF	TGTGCCAGCAGTAGAGAGCCGGGACTTTATGGCTACACCTTC
few	TRBV12-3/TRBV12-4	-	TRBJ1-2	CASSTGPRGYTF	TGTGCCAGCAGTACAGGGCCCAGGGGCTACACCTTC
-	TRBV6-6	TRBD2	TRBJ2-2	CASSTGLAFTGELFF	TGTGCCAGCAGTACCGGACTAGCTTTCACCGGGGAGCTGTTTTTT
few	TRBV19	TRBD2	TRBJ2-7	CASSVTSGKAYEQYF	TGTGCCAGTAGTGTCACTAGCGGGAAGGCCTACGAGCAGTACTTC
-	TRBV27	TRBD1	TRBJ1-6	CASSPGQGFYSPLHF	TGTGCCAGCAGTCCGGGACAGGGGTTTTATTCACCCCTCCACTTT
-	TRBV4-1	-	TRBJ1-2	CASSQDPGTIPLRVLGYTF	TGCGCCAGCAGCCAAGATCCCGGGACTATACCGTTGAGGGTATTGGGCTACACCTTC
-	TRBV2	TRBD1	TRBJ1-4	CASRREVGGLNEKLFF	TGTGCCAGCAGGAGGGAGGTAGGGGGCCTTAATGAAAAACTGTTTTTT
-	TRBV30	TRBD2	TRBJ2-7	CASSGIAGSYEQYF	TGTGCCTCTTCAGGGATAGCGGGATCCTACGAGCAGTACTTC
-	TRBV5-4	TRBD2	TRBJ2-1	CASSPTSAYYNEQFF	TGTGCCAGCAGCCCCACTAGCGCCTACTACAATGAGCAGTTCTTC
-	TRBV27	-	TRBJ2-1	CASSLSPRGLTGEQFF	TGTGCCAGCAGTTTATCCCCCAGGGGACTAACGGGAGAGCAGTTCTTC
-	TRBV29-1	TRBD1	TRBJ1-1	CSAGGQATNTEAFF	TGCAGCGCCGGGGGACAGGCTACGAACACTGAAGCTTTCTTT
-	TRBV10-3	-	TRBJ2-1	CAITNGPYNEQFF	TGTGCCATAACGAATGGGCCCTACAATGAGCAGTTCTTC